The rows below give T cell receptor beta chains drawn from one sample of a study of response to subunit inactivated influenza vaccine. TCRdb processed the RT-PCR reads anew with MiXCR; each CDR3 protein has one entry. The profile shows about 480,000 distinct CDR3 sequences, about 25% of them singletons. Sample: CD4+ T cells sorted from PBMCs, taken approximately 5 days after vaccination. The receptors were sampled from a man aged 50 to 60 who received an inactivated influenza vaccine. The CDR3 runs from the conserved cysteine through the conserved F or W. Each record gives: J gene, clone size, V gene, D gene, CDR3 DNA, CDR3 protein. D genes are given only for firm matches. Clone size is given for some rows only: seen once, a few or many times, or a class if the clone is expanded.

TRBJ1-2	few	TRBV11-2	-	TGTGCCAGCAGCTTCATCCTTAACTATGGCTACACCTTC	CASSFILNYGYTF
TRBJ1-6	-	TRBV30	-	TGTGCCTGGAGTTCGCAGGGGATCTCACCCCTCCACTTT	CAWSSQGISPLHF
TRBJ2-1	many	TRBV10-3	TRBD2	TGTGCCATCACCCGGGGAGCGGGAGTGGACAATGAGCAGTTCTTC	CAITRGAGVDNEQFF
TRBJ1-1	-	TRBV12-3/TRBV12-4	-	TGTGCCAGCAGTCTCCTAGGACTGGCCACTGAAGCTTTCTTT	CASSLLGLATEAFF
TRBJ1-5	-	TRBV28	-	TGTGCCAGCAGTCCCTCCACCAATCAGCCCCAGCATTTT	CASSPSTNQPQHF
TRBJ2-5	many	TRBV5-1	-	TGCGCCAGCAGCAAACACGTCCAAGAGACCCAGTACTTC	CASSKHVQETQYF
TRBJ1-2	-	TRBV28	TRBD1	TGTGCCAGCAGTTCTAGGAGGGGGCAGTATGGCTACACCTTC	CASSSRRGQYGYTF
TRBJ2-1	few	TRBV20-1	-	TGCAGTGCTAGAACCCCGGAGAGAGCTGGTGAGCAGTTCTTC	CSARTPERAGEQFF
TRBJ1-5	-	TRBV12-3/TRBV12-4	TRBD1	TGTGCCAGCAGTCCCGGACAGGTATATCAGCCCCAGCATTTT	CASSPGQVYQPQHF
TRBJ2-1	-	TRBV6-2/TRBV6-3	-	TGTGCCAGCAGCCCCTGGGGGGCTAATGAGCAGTTCTTC	CASSPWGANEQFF
TRBJ1-2	few	TRBV24-1	TRBD1	TGTGCCACCAGTTCAGCGGACAGGGGAGGAGGCTACACCTTC	CATSSADRGGGYTF
TRBJ2-7	few	TRBV20-1	TRBD1	TGCAGTGTCCTAGACAGGGGGTTGAACGAGCAGTACTTC	CSVLDRGLNEQYF
TRBJ2-7	-	TRBV20-1	-	TGCAGTGCTAGAGCCCGGTCCGCGTACGAGCAGTACTTC	CSARARSAYEQYF
TRBJ1-6	-	TRBV7-9	-	TGTGCCAGCAGCTTGACAGATAATAATTCACCCCTCCACTTT	CASSLTDNNSPLHF
TRBJ1-6	few	TRBV19	-	TGTGCCAGTAGTTACTACAGGGATTCACCCCTCCACTTT	CASSYYRDSPLHF
TRBJ2-7	-	TRBV20-1	-	TGCAGTGCAGAGGAGAGGGTCTACGAGCAGTACTTC	CSAEERVYEQYF
TRBJ1-3	-	TRBV10-3	-	TGTGCCATCAGTGATTACACCGGAAACACCATATATTTT	CAISDYTGNTIYF
TRBJ2-5	-	TRBV7-2	TRBD2	TGTGCCAGCAGCCTTAGCGGGGGAGACCAAGAGACCCAGTACTTC	CASSLSGGDQETQYF
TRBJ2-6	-	TRBV7-9	TRBD1	TGTGCCAGCAGGCGATGGACAGGTACCTCTGGGGCCAACGTCCTGACTTTC	CASRRWTGTSGANVLTF
TRBJ1-5	-	TRBV18	-	TGTGCCAGCTCACCGACAAAGGTGGCAGCTCAGCCCCAGCATTTT	CASSPTKVAAQPQHF
TRBJ1-1	few	TRBV7-9	-	TGTGCCAGCAGCTTTAGGGGGGTGAACACTGAAGCTTTCTTT	CASSFRGVNTEAFF
TRBJ1-6	-	TRBV18	TRBD1	TGTGCCAGCTCACCACCCGGGACAGGGGCTAATTCACCCCTCCACTTT	CASSPPGTGANSPLHF
TRBJ1-1	few	TRBV5-1	-	TGCGCCAGCAAAGCAAACACTGAAGCTTTCTTT	CASKANTEAFF
TRBJ1-6	-	TRBV14	-	TGTGCCAGCAGCCAAGTGCCCGGGGGAGGATCACCCCTCCACTTT	CASSQVPGGGSPLHF
TRBJ2-5	-	TRBV12-3/TRBV12-4	TRBD2	TGTGCCAGCAGTTGGGGATCGGGCGGGGGCCAAGAGACCCAGTACTTC	CASSWGSGGGQETQYF